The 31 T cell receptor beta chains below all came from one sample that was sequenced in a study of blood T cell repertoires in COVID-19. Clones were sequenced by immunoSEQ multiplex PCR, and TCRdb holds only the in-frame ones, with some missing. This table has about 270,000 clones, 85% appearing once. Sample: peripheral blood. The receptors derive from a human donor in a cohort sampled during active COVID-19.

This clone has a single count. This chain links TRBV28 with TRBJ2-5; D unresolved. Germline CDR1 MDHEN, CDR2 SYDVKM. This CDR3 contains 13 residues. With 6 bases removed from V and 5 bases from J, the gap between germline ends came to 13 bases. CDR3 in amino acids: CASSLVNPETQYF. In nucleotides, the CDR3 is TGTGCCAGCAGCCTAGTGAACCCCGAGACCCAGTACTTC.

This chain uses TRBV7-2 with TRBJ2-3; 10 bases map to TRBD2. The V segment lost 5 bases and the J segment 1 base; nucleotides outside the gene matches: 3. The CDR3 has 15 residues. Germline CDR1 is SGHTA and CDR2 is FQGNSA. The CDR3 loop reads CASSPSGSRTDTQYF. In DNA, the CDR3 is TGTGCCAGCAGCCCTAGCGGGAGTCGCACAGATACGCAGTATTTT.

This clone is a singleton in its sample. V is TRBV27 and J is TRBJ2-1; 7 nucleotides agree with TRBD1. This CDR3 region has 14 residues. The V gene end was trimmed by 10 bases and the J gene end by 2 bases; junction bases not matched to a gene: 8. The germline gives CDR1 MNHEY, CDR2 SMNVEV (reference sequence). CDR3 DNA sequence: TGTGCCACTCGACAGGGAGTCCCCTACAATGAGCAGTTCTTC. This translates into CATRQGVPYNEQFF.

CDR3 loop: CASSLARTGELFF. The DNA of the CDR3 is TGTGCCAGCAGTTTAGCGCGGACCGGGGAGCTGTTTTTT. The chain links TRBV12-3 or TRBV12-4 to TRBJ2-2; D is undetermined. The CDR3 has 13 amino acids. Trimming stripped 0 bases from V and 5 bases from J, with 4 bases between.

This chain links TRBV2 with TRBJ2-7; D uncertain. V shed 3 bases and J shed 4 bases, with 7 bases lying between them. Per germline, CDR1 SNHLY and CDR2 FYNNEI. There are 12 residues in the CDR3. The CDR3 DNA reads TGTGCCAGCAGTGAGTCGGGTTACGAGCAGTACTTC. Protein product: CASSESGYEQYF.

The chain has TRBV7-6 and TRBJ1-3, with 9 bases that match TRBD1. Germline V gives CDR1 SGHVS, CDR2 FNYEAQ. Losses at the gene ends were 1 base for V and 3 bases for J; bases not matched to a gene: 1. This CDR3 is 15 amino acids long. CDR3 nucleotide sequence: TGTGCCAGCAGCTTAGGGGACAGGGTTGGAAACACCATATATTTT. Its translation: CASSLGDRVGNTIYF.

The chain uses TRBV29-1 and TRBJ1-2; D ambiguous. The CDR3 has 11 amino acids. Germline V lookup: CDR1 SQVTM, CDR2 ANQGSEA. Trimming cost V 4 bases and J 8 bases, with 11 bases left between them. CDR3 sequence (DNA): TGCAGCGTTGGAGTTCTTCGGGGCTACACCTTC. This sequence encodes CSVGVLRGYTF.

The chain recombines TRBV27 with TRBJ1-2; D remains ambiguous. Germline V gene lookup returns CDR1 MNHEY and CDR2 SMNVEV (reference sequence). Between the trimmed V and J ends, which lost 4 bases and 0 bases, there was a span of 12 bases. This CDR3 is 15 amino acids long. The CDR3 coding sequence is TGTGCCAGCAGTTCAGAGGGTAGCGCTAACTATGGCTACACCTTC. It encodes CASSSEGSANYGYTF.

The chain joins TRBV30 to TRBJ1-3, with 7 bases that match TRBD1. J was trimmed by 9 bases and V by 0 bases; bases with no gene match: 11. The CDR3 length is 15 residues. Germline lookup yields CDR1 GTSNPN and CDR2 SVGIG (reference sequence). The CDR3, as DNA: TGTGCCTGGAGTGTTGGAAGGGGGCCTGGGGTCACCATATATTTT. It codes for CAWSVGRGPGVTIYF.

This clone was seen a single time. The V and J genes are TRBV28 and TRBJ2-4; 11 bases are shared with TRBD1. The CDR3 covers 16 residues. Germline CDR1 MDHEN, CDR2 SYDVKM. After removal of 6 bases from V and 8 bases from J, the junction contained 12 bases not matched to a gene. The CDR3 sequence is CASSRGQGAREDIQYF. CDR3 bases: TGTGCCAGCAGCCGAGGACAGGGGGCGAGGGAGGACATTCAGTACTTC. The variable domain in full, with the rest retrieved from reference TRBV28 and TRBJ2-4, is DVKVTQSSRYLVKRTGEKVFLECVQDMDHENMFWYRQDPGLGLRLIYFSYDVKMKEKGDIPEGYSVSREKKERFSLILESASTNQTSMYLCASSRGQGAREDIQYFGAGTRLSVL.

As DNA, the CDR3 is TGTGCCAGCAGGGATGACTGGACGCAGTATTTT. Protein sequence: CASRDDWTQYF. V and J are TRBV12-3 or TRBV12-4 and TRBJ2-3; D remains unclear. Between the trimmed V and J ends, which lost 6 bases and 9 bases, there was a span of 10 bases. The CDR3 contains 11 residues.

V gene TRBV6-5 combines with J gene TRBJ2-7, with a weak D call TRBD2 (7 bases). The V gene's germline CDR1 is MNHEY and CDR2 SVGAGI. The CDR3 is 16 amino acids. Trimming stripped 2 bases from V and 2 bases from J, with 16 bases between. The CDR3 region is CASSYGRGRAAYEQYF. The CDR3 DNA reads TGTGCCAGCAGTTACGGGCGGGGGCGGGCGGCCTACGAGCAGTACTTC.

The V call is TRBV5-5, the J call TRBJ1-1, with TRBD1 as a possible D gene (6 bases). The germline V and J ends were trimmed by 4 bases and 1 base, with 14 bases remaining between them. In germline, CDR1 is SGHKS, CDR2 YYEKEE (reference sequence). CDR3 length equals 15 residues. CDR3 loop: CASSLVLTGNTEAFF. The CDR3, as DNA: TGTGCCAGCAGCCTTGTGTTGACAGGGAACACTGAAGCTTTCTTT.

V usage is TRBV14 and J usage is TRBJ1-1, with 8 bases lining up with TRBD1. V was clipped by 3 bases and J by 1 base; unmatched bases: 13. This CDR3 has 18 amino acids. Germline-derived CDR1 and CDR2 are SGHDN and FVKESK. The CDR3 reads CASSHSLRDRGGNTEAFF. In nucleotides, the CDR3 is TGTGCCAGCAGCCATTCGTTACGTGACAGGGGAGGGAACACTGAAGCTTTCTTT.

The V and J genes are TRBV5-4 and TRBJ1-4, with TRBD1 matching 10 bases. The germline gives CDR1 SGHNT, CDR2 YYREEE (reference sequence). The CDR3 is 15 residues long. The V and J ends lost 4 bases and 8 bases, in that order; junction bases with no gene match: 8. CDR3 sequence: CASSRDRGPGEKLFF. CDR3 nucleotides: TGTGCCAGCAGCCGGGACAGGGGCCCAGGGGAAAAACTGTTTTTT.

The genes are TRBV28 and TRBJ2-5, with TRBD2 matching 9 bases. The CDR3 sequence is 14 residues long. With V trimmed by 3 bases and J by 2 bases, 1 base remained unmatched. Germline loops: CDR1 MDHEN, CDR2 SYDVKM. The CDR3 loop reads CASSFAGGQETQYF. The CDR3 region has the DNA TGTGCCAGCAGTTTTGCGGGAGGGCAAGAGACCCAGTACTTC.

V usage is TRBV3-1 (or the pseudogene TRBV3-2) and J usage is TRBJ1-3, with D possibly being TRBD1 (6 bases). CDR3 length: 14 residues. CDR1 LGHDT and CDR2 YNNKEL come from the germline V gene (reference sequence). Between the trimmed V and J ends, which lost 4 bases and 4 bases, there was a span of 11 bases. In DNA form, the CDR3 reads TGTGCCAGCAGCCCTTACGGGACAGGAAACACCATATATTTT. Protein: CASSPYGTGNTIYF.

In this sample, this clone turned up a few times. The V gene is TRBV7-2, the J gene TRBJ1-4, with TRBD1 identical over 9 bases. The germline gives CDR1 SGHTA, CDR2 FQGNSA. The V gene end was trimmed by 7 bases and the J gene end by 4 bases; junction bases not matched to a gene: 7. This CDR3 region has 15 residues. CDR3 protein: CASNPGQGFNEKLFF. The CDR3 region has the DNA TGTGCCAGCAACCCGGGACAGGGCTTTAATGAAAAACTGTTTTTT.

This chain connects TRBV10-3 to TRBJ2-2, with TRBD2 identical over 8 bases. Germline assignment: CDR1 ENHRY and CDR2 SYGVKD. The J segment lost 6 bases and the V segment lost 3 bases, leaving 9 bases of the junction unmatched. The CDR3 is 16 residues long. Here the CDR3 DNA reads TGTGCCATCAGTGATTTGGGCCGGGAGGGATCCGGGGAGCTGTTTTTT. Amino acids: CAISDLGREGSGELFF.

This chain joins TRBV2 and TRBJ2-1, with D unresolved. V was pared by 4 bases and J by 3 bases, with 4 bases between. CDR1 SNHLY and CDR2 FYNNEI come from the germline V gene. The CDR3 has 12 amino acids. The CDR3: CASSVIYNEQFF. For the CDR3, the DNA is TGTGCCAGCAGTGTCATCTACAATGAGCAGTTCTTC.

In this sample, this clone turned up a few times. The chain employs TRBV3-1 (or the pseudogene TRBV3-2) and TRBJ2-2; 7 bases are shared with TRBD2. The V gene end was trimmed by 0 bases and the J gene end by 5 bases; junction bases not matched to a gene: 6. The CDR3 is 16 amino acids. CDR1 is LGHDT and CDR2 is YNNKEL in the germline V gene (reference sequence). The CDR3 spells CASSQDLAGVTGELFF. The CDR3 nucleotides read TGTGCCAGCAGCCAAGATCTGGCGGGAGTAACCGGGGAGCTGTTTTTT.

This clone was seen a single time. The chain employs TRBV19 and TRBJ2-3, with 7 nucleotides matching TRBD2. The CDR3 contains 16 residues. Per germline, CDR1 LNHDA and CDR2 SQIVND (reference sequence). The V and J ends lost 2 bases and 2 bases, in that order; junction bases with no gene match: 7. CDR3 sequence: CASSITVLAPTDTQYF. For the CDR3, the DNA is TGTGCCAGTAGTATAACGGTACTAGCGCCCACAGATACGCAGTATTTT.

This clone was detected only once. This CDR3 is CASSLRLAVTSTDTQYF. CDR3 nucleotides: TGTGCCAGCAGCTTGAGACTAGCGGTTACTAGCACAGATACGCAGTATTTT. The rearrangement uses TRBV7-2 and TRBJ2-3; 9 bases fit TRBD2. The CDR3 has 17 residues. The germline V gene encodes CDR1 SGHTA and CDR2 FQGNSA. J gave up 0 bases and V 3 bases, and 7 bases lay outside the gene matches.

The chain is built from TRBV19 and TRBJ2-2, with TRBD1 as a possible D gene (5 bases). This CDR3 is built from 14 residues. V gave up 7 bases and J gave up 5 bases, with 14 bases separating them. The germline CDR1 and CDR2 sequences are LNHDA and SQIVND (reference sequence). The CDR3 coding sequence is TGTGCCAGTACCCTCCAGGGCCCAACCGGGGAGCTGTTTTTT. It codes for CASTLQGPTGELFF.

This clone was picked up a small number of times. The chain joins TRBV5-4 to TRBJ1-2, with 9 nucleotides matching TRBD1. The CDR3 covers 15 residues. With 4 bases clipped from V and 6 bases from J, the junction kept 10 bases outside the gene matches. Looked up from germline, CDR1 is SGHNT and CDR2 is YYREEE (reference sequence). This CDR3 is CASSRAGNRGHGYTF. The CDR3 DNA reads TGTGCCAGCAGCCGAGCAGGGAACAGGGGGCATGGCTACACCTTC.

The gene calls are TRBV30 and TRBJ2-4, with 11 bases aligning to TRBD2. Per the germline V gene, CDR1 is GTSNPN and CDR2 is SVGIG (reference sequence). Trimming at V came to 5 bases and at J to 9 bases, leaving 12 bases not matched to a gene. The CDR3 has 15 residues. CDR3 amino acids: CAWSDLAGGGGIQYF. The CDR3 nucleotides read TGTGCCTGGTCAGACCTAGCGGGAGGAGGAGGCATTCAGTACTTC.

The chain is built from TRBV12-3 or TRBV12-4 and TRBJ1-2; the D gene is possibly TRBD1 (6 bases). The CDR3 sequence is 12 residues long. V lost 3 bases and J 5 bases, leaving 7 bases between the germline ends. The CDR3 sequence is CASSLGHYGYTF. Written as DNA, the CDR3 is TGTGCCAGCAGTTTGGGACATTATGGCTACACCTTC.

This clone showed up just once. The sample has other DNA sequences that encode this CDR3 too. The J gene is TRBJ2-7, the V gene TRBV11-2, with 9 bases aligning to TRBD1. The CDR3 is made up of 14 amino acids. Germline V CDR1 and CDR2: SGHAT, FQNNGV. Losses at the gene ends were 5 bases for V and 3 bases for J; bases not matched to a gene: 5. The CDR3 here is CASSQPGQGYEQYF. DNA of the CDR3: TGTGCCAGCAGCCAGCCGGGACAGGGCTACGAGCAGTACTTC.

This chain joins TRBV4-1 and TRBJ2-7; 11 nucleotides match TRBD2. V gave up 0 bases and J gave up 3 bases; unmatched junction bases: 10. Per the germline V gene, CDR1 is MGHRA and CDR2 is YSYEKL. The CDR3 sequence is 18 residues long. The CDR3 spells CASSQDLAGGLSLYEQYF. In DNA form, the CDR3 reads TGCGCCAGCAGCCAAGATCTAGCGGGAGGATTATCCCTCTACGAGCAGTACTTC.

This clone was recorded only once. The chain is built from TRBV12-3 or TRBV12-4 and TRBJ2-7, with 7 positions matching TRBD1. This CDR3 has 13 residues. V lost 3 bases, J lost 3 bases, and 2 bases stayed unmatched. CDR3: CASSFRQGYEQYF. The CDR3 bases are TGTGCCAGCAGTTTTCGACAGGGCTACGAGCAGTACTTC.

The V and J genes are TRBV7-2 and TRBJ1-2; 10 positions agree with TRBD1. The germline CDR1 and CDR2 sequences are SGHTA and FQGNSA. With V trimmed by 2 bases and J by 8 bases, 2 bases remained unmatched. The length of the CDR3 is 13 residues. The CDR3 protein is CASSLMGQGGYTF. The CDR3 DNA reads TGTGCCAGCAGCTTAATGGGACAGGGGGGCTACACCTTC.